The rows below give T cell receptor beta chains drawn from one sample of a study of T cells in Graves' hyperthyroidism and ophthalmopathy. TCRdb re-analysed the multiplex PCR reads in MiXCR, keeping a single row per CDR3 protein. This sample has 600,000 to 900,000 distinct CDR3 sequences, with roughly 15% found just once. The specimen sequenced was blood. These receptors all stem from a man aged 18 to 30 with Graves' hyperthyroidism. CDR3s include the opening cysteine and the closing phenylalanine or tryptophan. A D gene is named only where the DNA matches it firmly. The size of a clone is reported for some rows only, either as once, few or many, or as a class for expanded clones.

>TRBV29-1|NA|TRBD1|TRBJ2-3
TGCAGCGTTGAAGATCAAGGCAGGGGGAGAGGATGGGGTACGCAGTATTTT
CSVEDQGRGRGWGTQYF
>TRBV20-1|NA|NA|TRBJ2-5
TGCAGTGCTAAGGCCGACGAGGAGACCCAGTACTTC
CSAKADEETQYF
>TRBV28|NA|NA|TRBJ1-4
TGTGCCAGCAGTTTATGGTCAGGCATTAATGAAAAACTGTTTTTT
CASSLWSGINEKLFF
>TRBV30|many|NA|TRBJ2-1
TGTGCCTGGAGTGAGGGACACTACAATGAGCAGTTCTTC
CAWSEGHYNEQFF
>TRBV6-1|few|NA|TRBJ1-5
TGTGCCAGCAGTCCCCAGACAGGTTATAGCAATCAGCCCCAGCATTTT
CASSPQTGYSNQPQHF
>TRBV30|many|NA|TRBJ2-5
TGTGCCTGGAGTGTAGGCAGGAAAGAGACCCAGTACTTC
CAWSVGRKETQYF
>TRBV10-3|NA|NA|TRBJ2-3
TGTGCCATCAAGTCCTCGGACGGCACAGATACGCAGTATTTT
CAIKSSDGTDTQYF
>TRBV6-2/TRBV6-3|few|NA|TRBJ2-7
TGTGCCAGCACTTACTACGGGGGCCCCTCAGCTGAGCAGTACTTC
CASTYYGGPSAEQYF
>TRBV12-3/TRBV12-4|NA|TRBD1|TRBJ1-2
TGTGCCAGCAGAGGACAGGGATGGGGCTACACCTTC
CASRGQGWGYTF
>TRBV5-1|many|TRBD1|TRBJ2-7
TGTGCCAGCAGTTTACGGACAGGGGGCGAGCAGTACTTC
CASSLRTGGEQYF
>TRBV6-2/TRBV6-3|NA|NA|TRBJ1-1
TGTGCCAGCAGGCCTACCGGGACATTTGAAGCTTTCTTT
CASRPTGTFEAFF
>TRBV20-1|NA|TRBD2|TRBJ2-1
TGCAGTGCTAGAGTTAGCGGGAGGGCCTACAATGAGCAGTTCTTC
CSARVSGRAYNEQFF